Following are 9 T cell receptor beta chains from one sample sequenced in a study of CXCR3-negative and CXCR3-positive naive CD8 T cells. In preparing the TRB cDNA libraries, 5' RACE with UMI labels was used. One entry per CDR3 protein, without DNA, is what TCRdb gives after re-calling the 5' RACE reads. The table lists over 100,000 distinct CDR3 sequences. The sequenced sample was naive CXCR3- CD8+ T cells from blood. Regarding subset: CD45RO-CCR7+CD27+CD95- naive CD8+ T cells lacking CXCR3 (TNR3-). Every receptor here comes from a human donor in good health. Some clones in this sample may be carry-over from other donors' samples.

The chain recombines TRBV12-3 or TRBV12-4 with TRBJ2-6. The CDR3 loop spans 13 amino acids. CDR3 residues: CASSLSGANVLTF.

The chain uses TRBV7-3 and TRBJ2-1; TCRdb outputs TRBD2, but without DNA this stays unchecked. The CDR3 runs 13 residues. Germline loops: CDR1 SGHTA, CDR2 FQGTGA. The CDR3 loop is CASGAGGTDEQFF.

This chain links TRBV6-5 with TRBJ2-7; TCRdb's assignment of TRBD1 cannot be checked, as there is no DNA. CDR3 length equals 16 residues. CDR1 is MNHEY and CDR2 is SVGAGI in the germline V gene. The CDR3 here is CASSYSGGRGRYEQYF.

This chain links TRBV12-3 or TRBV12-4 with TRBJ2-1. The CDR3 spans 15 residues. CDR3 amino acids: CASSLDRPSYNEQFF.

This chain connects TRBV20-1 to TRBJ1-2; TCRdb calls TRBD1, which cannot be checked without DNA. Looked up from germline, CDR1 is DFQATT and CDR2 is SNEGSKA (reference sequence). This CDR3 is built from 17 residues. The CDR3 region is CSARDPIKTTGEHGYTF.

The J gene is TRBJ1-2, the V gene TRBV20-1; the D call from TCRdb, TRBD1, cannot be confirmed without DNA. CDR1 and CDR2 (germline): DFQATT, SNEGSKA (reference sequence). The CDR3 is 14 residues long. CDR3 in amino acids: CGARGTGINYGYTF.

The J gene is TRBJ2-3, the V gene TRBV6-2 or TRBV6-3; with no DNA, the TCRdb D assignment of TRBD2 cannot be verified. The CDR3 loop spans 17 amino acids. The germline CDR1 and CDR2 sequences are MNHEY and SVGEGT. CDR3 residues: CASTPSIRRGAEDTQYF.

The chain is built from TRBV6-5 and TRBJ2-1; TCRdb calls TRBD2, which cannot be checked without DNA. The CDR3 has 18 residues. CDR1 is MNHEY and CDR2 is SVGAGI in the germline V gene. The CDR3 here is CASTLTSGPPYSYNEQFF.

The V call is TRBV5-1, the J call TRBJ2-7; as DNA is missing, the TRBD1 call by TCRdb cannot be tested. CDR3 length: 14 amino acids. CDR1 and CDR2 from the germline V gene are SGHRS and YFSETQ. The CDR3 spells CASSVQGSGYEQYF.